This T cell receptor beta chain is drawn from a study of post-analysis software for immune sequencing data. Across the whole study: Included courses were relapsing-remitting and secondary progressive multiple sclerosis; progressive-relapsing multiple sclerosis was also included.

A word on this clonotype: As yet, its antigen is unknown.

Study-wide results and limits: In patients, TRBV5-6, TRBV5-1 and TRBV20-1 belonged to five or six TRBV segments found more frequently than in controls. Normalized Chao1 diversity was significantly lower in multiple sclerosis patients than in controls. Samples from a shared batch, those prepared together, strongly co-clustered by F measure.

Included in the TCR beta cDNA libraries were unique molecular identifiers. T cells numbering 1 to 10 million yielded 450,000 to 600,000 cDNA molecules. MiXCR, applied by TCRdb to the PCR reads, yields one record per CDR3 protein. The sample lists some 800,000 distinct CDR3 sequences, 35% to 55% occurring once. Trimming removed 9 bases at V and 1 base at J, with 16 bases between. There are 14 residues in the CDR3. Germline V gene data show CDR1 as SGHRS and CDR2 as YFSETQ. The TCR was taken from a girl aged 5 to 17 with multiple sclerosis. Sequencing input: blood. This rearrangement joins TRBV5-1 to TRBJ2-5, with D perhaps matching TRBD2 (5 bases). The CDR3 is CATSVASGQETQYF. The DNA for the CDR3 is TGCGCCACCTCTGTAGCGAGCGGCCAAGAGACCCAGTACTTC.